This T cell receptor (beta chain) came from a study of sequential checkpoint blockade in melanoma. Across the study: TCRbeta immunosequencing was performed on DNA from roughly 91 pretreatment melanoma tumor samples.

J lost 0 bases, V lost 5 bases, and 5 bases had no gene match. This CDR3 is 15 amino acids long. As to treatment: randomized to nivolumab then ipilimumab (arm A) or the reverse (arm B). TCRdb keeps only in-frame clones here, not all; method: immunoSEQ multiplex PCR. Among about 4,000 clones listed, around 35% were seen once. The V gene is TRBV6-7, the J gene TRBJ2-3; TRBD1 aligns across 7 bases. TRBV6-7 is identified as an open reading frame with a role that is uncertain. This sequence originates from a human donor with melanoma. Sample: tumor tissue (inferred from file names), taken from a patient given nivolumab and ipilimumab in sequence. CDR3 in amino acids: CASSPWGQSTDTQYF. In nucleotides, the CDR3 is TGTGCCAGCAGTCCCTGGGGACAGAGCACAGATACGCAGTATTTT.